Given below is one T cell receptor beta chain in context. This entry comes from a study of regulatory T cells in long-lasting Graves disease. The TCR beta library used iRepertoire HTBI primers with Arm-PCR amplification of CDR3. One entry per CDR3 protein results from TCRdb running MiXCR on the multiplex PCR reads. The sample has roughly 430,000 distinct CDR3 sequences, roughly a fifth seen once; the top ten hold roughly an eighth. This CDR3 has 16 residues. V dropped 6 bases and J dropped 0 bases, with 15 bases sitting between them. CDR1 and CDR2 (germline): MDHEN, SYDVKM. Regarding time point: persistent/refractory GD, antithyroid drugs over 5 years with positive TRAb. Extracted PBMC RNA gave rise to the TCR library.

Sequenced here: peripheral blood mononuclear cells (PBMCs), sampled when the disease was refractory, from a patient treated with antithyroid drugs. V is TRBV28 and J is TRBJ2-1; D gene ambiguous. The receptor was derived from a female donor with Graves disease. The CDR3 bases are TGTGCCAGCAGCACCAACGGACCTCGCTCCTACAATGAGCAGTTCTTC. Translated, it gives CASSTNGPRSYNEQFF.